This T cell receptor (beta chain) emerged from a study of control samples from healthy donors and cancer patients. Here immunoSEQ multiplex PCR was the method, and the copy in TCRdb shows in-frame clones only, minus some. Among approximately 88,000 clones listed, about 89% were seen once. Sequencing was carried out using blood. The receptor was isolated from a woman aged 25 to 39 in good health.

CDR3 region: CASSFGEGYEQYF. Written as DNA, the CDR3 is TGTGCCAGCAGCTTTGGGGAGGGGTACGAGCAGTACTTC. V and J are TRBV27 and TRBJ2-7; 7 bases are shared with TRBD2. The CDR3 length is 13 residues. V was pared by 6 bases and J by 4 bases, with 6 bases of the junction left unmatched. Germline lookup yields CDR1 MNHEY and CDR2 SMNVEV (reference sequence).